There are a few counts of the clone carrying this T cell receptor (beta chain). It was with a sample-barcoded 5' primer and a J-beta primer mix that a second PCR of roughly 6 to 11 cycles was run. All cDNA molecules were each tagged by a template-switch adaptor with 12 random nucleotides. Each CDR3 protein gets one entry after TCRdb re-called the 5' RACE reads with MiXCR. There are 730,000 or so distinct CDR3 sequences in the sample; roughly two fifths occur only once, and around 30% lies in the top ten. The ends were cut back, 6 bases at V and 5 bases at J, with 17 bases in the middle. The CDR3 contains 16 residues. The data were taken from a study of blood T cells in healthy people across ages.

The clonotype originates from a man at least 80 years old in good health. The sequencing input was blood. The chain combines TRBV12-3 or TRBV12-4 with TRBJ1-6; D might be TRBD1 (6 bases). The CDR3 DNA reads TGTGCCAGCAGCCTATCCTCTGCAGGGGATAATTCACCCCTCCACTTT. This sequence encodes CASSLSSAGDNSPLHF.